The 18 T cell receptor beta chains presented below share a single source sample, sequenced in a study of T cells after yellow fever vaccination (dated by TCRdb to about 2019). What the treatment or condition label conveys for this sample: live attenuated yellow fever vaccine strain. Libraries came from 5' RACE. Sequencing was performed on an Illumina HiSeq 2500. TCRdb trimmed the raw reads at Q25, called clones with MiXCR and kept productive beta chains. Identical CDR3 proteins give one entry, which carries the most common genes and DNA. The sample records under 150,000 distinct CDR3 sequences, 7.7% of which are singletons. Under 0.85% of the sample lies in the top ten. Here the sequenced sample was CD4+ T cells sorted from PBMCs, taken 5 days after the yellow fever booster vaccination. Every receptor here comes from a young man who received the YFV17D yellow fever vaccine.

This clonotype showed up many times. V and J are TRBV4-3 and TRBJ2-1, with 10 bases identical to TRBD2. This CDR3 region has 17 residues. CDR1 and CDR2 from the germline V gene are LGHNA and YSLEER. V was clipped by 0 bases and J by 1 base; unmatched bases: 3. As DNA, the CDR3 is TGCGCCAGCAGCCAAGATCCTAGCGGGAGATCCTACAATGAGCAGTTCTTC. As protein: CASSQDPSGRSYNEQFF.

This clonotype occurred many times. This chain uses TRBV15 with TRBJ2-5; TRBD1 is a possible D gene (6 bases). This CDR3 has 13 residues. Deletions cut 5 bases from V and 7 bases from J, with 14 bases between. CDR1 is LNHNV and CDR2 is YYDKDF in the germline V gene (reference sequence). For the CDR3, the DNA is TGTGCCACCAGCCCCAGGACAGCCAGGACCCAGTACTTC. It translates to CATSPRTARTQYF. Together with reference TRBV15 and TRBJ2-5, the CDR3 gives the full variable domain: DAMVIQNPRYQVTQFGKPVTLSCSQTLNHNVMYWYQQKSSQAPKLLFHYYDKDFNNEADTPDNFQSRRPNTSFCFLDIRSPGLGDTAMYLCATSPRTARTQYFGPGTRLLVL.

This clonotype was observed at least ten times. The rearrangement links TRBV24-1 to TRBJ2-5; D not certain. The V gene's germline CDR1 is KGHDR and CDR2 SFDVKD. Trimming shortened V by 4 bases and J by 4 bases, and 9 bases separated the two germline ends. The CDR3 runs to 13 residues. The CDR3 region is CATSDPLIETQYF. CDR3 sequence (DNA): TGTGCCACCAGTGACCCCTTGATAGAGACCCAGTACTTC.

This sequence joins TRBV6-5 and TRBJ1-5; D is ambiguous. Trimming stripped 2 bases from V and 2 bases from J, with 10 bases between. The germline V gene encodes CDR1 MNHEY and CDR2 SVGAGI. The CDR3 is 15 amino acids. CDR3 in DNA: TGTGCCAGCAGTTACAGGGTCGTGGGCAATCAGCCCCAGCATTTT. Its translation is CASSYRVVGNQPQHF.

This clonotype was detected many times. The chain has TRBV19 and TRBJ2-7; D call uncertain. Trimming took off 0 bases at V and 3 bases at J, with 6 bases between the two ends. This CDR3 is built from 13 residues. The V gene's germline CDR1 is LNHDA and CDR2 SQIVND (reference sequence). The CDR3 loop reads CASSIEAGYEQYF. CDR3 nucleotides: TGTGCCAGTAGTATAGAGGCAGGCTACGAGCAGTACTTC.

This clonotype was detected ten times or more. The V call is TRBV5-6, the J call TRBJ2-7; 8 bases are a match to TRBD1. After removal of 0 bases from V and 3 bases from J, the junction contained 8 bases not matched to a gene. The CDR3 length is 16 residues. Per the germline V gene, CDR1 is SGHDT and CDR2 is YYEEEE. This CDR3 reads CASSLAGRGQIYEQYF. CDR3 nucleotides: TGTGCCAGCAGCTTGGCCGGCAGGGGGCAAATCTACGAGCAGTACTTC.

This clonotype showed up many times. J is TRBJ2-3 and V is TRBV9; 14 nucleotides align to TRBD2. V shed 2 bases and J 5 bases; nucleotides not matched to a gene: 4. Germline assignment: CDR1 SGDLS and CDR2 YYNGEE. The CDR3 sequence is 16 residues long. CDR3 in DNA: TGTGCCAGCAGCGTGGGACTAGCGGGAGTAGGAGATACGCAGTATTTT. Translation: CASSVGLAGVGDTQYF.

This clonotype was recorded at least ten times. The genes are TRBV7-2 and TRBJ2-7, with 7 positions matching TRBD1. This CDR3 comprises 15 residues. Germline V gives CDR1 SGHTA, CDR2 FQGNSA. The ends lost 4 bases at V and 3 bases at J; junction bases unmatched: 9. CDR3 sequence (DNA): TGTGCCAGCAGCTCATGGACCAGGGGGAACTACGAGCAGTACTTC. It is translated as CASSSWTRGNYEQYF. Drawing the rest from reference TRBV7-2 and TRBJ2-7, the complete variable domain is GAGVSQSPSNKVTEKGKDVELRCDPISGHTALYWYRQSLGQGLEFLIYFQGNSAPDKSGLPSDRFSAERTGGSVSTLTIQRTQQEDSAVYLCASSSWTRGNYEQYFGPGTRLTVT.

Concerning this clonotype itself: Being one base from a much bigger clone, this may be a read error. V and J are TRBV27 and TRBJ2-1; tentatively, D is TRBD1 (7 bases). The CDR3 runs to 14 residues. Germline V gene lookup returns CDR1 MNHEY and CDR2 SMNVEV (reference sequence). CDR3 region: CTSLGRGAYNEQFF. CDR3 DNA sequence: TGTACCAGCTTGGGCAGGGGGGCGTACAATGAGCAGTTCTTC.

The chain joins TRBV20-1 to TRBJ2-5; 7 bases match TRBD2. Per the germline V gene, CDR1 is DFQATT and CDR2 is SNEGSKA (reference sequence). The length of the CDR3 is 15 residues. Trimming cost V 2 bases and J 4 bases; bases outside gene matches: 10. The CDR3 region is CSARRHHGGRETQYF. CDR3 DNA sequence: TGCAGTGCTAGAAGACATCACGGGGGGAGAGAGACCCAGTACTTC.

This clonotype was seen a few times. V is TRBV5-1 and J is TRBJ2-1; maybe TRBD2 (6 bases). The germline V gene has CDR1 SGHRS and CDR2 YFSETQ. The CDR3 is 16 amino acids. The germline V and J ends were trimmed by 0 bases and 2 bases, with 12 bases remaining between them. CDR3: CASSLAGDKTYNEQFF. The CDR3 DNA follows: TGCGCCAGCAGCTTGGCGGGAGATAAAACCTACAATGAGCAGTTCTTC.

This clonotype was detected ten times or more. The V gene is TRBV7-2, the J gene TRBJ1-1, with D hard to call. From germline, CDR1 is SGHTA and CDR2 FQGNSA. CDR3 length: 14 residues. Trimming cost V 1 base and J 0 bases, with 6 bases left between them. The CDR3 here is CASSLVLMNTEAFF. CDR3 coding DNA: TGTGCCAGCAGCTTAGTGCTAATGAACACTGAAGCTTTCTTT.

The table lists this clonotype with many counts. This chain joins TRBV28 and TRBJ2-3; TRBD2 matches 8 bases. CDR1 and CDR2 (germline): MDHEN, SYDVKM. The J segment lost 4 bases and the V segment lost 3 bases, leaving 6 bases of the junction unmatched. CDR3 size: 15 residues. CDR3 coding DNA: TGTGCCAGCAGTTTGCAAAGCGGGAGTGCAGATACGCAGTATTTT. This translates into CASSLQSGSADTQYF. Using reference TRBV28 and TRBJ2-3 for the parts outside the CDR3, the full variable domain is DVKVTQSSRYLVKRTGEKVFLECVQDMDHENMFWYRQDPGLGLRLIYFSYDVKMKEKGDIPEGYSVSREKKERFSLILESASTNQTSMYLCASSLQSGSADTQYFGPGTRLTVL.

This clonotype was observed a few times. The chain is built from TRBV19 and TRBJ1-3, with a tentative D call TRBD1 (6 bases). The ends were cut back, 3 bases at V and 0 bases at J, with 12 bases in the middle. CDR1 and CDR2 from the germline V gene are LNHDA and SQIVND (reference sequence). There are 16 residues in the CDR3. DNA for the CDR3: TGTGCCAGTAGTATCAGGACAGTCGGCTCTGGAAACACCATATATTTT. Its protein is CASSIRTVGSGNTIYF.

This clonotype has at least ten counts. This sequence joins TRBV10-3 and TRBJ2-7; D gene uncertain. The CDR3 consists of 17 residues. The V gene's germline CDR1 is ENHRY and CDR2 SYGVKD. Trimming shortened V by 2 bases and J by 7 bases, and 24 bases separated the two germline ends. The CDR3 here is CAISEGSSANTFREQYF. The CDR3 region has the DNA TGTGCCATCAGTGAGGGTTCCAGCGCGAACACATTCAGGGAGCAGTACTTC.

This clonotype was observed at least ten times. The chain couples TRBV18 to TRBJ2-1, with D uncertain. Germline CDR1 and CDR2: KGHSH and LQKENI. The length of the CDR3 is 13 residues. The V end lost 1 base, the J end lost 6 bases, and 7 bases lay between the germline ends. CDR3 DNA: TGTGCCAGCTCACCACAAAAGGGCAATGAGCAGTTCTTC. Translated, it gives CASSPQKGNEQFF.

The sample holds many counts of this clonotype. The chain couples TRBV29-1 to TRBJ1-2; possible D gene TRBD1, 5 bases. Trimming pared 0 bases from V and 2 bases from J, leaving 13 bases between. This CDR3 has 15 residues. The germline V gene encodes CDR1 SQVTM and CDR2 ANQGSEA. CDR3 sequence: CSVEDRVWDNYGYTF. As DNA, the CDR3 is TGCAGCGTTGAAGATCGTGTGTGGGACAACTATGGCTACACCTTC.

J is TRBJ2-7 and V is TRBV20-1; D gene unclear. Trimming pared 6 bases from V and 3 bases from J, leaving 15 bases between. The CDR3 extends over 13 amino acids. Germline V gene sequence: CDR1 DFQATT, CDR2 SNEGSKA (reference sequence). The CDR3 here is CSAIGPYDYEQYF. CDR3 nucleotide sequence: TGCAGTGCCATAGGGCCCTACGACTACGAGCAGTACTTC.